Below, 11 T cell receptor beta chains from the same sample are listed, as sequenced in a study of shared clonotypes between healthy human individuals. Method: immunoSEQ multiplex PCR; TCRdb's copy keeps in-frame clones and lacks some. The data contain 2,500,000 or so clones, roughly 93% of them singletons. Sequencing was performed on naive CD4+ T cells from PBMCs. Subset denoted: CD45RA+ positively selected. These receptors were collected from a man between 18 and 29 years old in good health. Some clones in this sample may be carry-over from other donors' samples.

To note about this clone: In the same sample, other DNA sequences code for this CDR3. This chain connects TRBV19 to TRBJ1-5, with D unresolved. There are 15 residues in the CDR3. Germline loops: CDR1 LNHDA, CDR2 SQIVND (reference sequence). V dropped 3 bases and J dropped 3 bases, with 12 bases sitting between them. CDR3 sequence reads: CASSIGGGLNQPQHF. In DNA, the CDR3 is TGTGCCAGTAGTATCGGAGGAGGGCTCAATCAGCCCCAGCATTTT.

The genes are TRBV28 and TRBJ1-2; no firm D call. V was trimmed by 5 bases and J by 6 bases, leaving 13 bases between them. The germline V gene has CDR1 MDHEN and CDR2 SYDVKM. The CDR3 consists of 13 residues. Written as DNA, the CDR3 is TGTGCCAGCAGTCAAGGGCGGAGGGATGGCTACACCTTC. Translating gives CASSQGRRDGYTF.

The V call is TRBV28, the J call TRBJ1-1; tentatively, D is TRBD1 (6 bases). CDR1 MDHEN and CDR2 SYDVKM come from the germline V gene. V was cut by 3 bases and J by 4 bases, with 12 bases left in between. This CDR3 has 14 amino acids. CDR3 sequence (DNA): TGTGCCAGCAGTTTGGGGGGCGGGGTCACTGAAGCTTTCTTT. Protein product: CASSLGGGVTEAFF.

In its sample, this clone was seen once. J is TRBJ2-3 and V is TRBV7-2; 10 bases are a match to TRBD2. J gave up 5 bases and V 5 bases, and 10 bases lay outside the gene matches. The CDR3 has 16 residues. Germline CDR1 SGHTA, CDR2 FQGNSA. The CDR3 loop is CASSRGLAGGLDTQYF. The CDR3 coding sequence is TGTGCCAGCAGCCGGGGGTTAGCGGGAGGTTTAGATACGCAGTATTTT.

The CDR3 here is CASSFGTPGEGTGELFF. The CDR3 nucleotides read TGCGCCAGCAGCTTCGGGACTCCCGGGGAGGGCACCGGGGAGCTGTTTTTT. The chain combines TRBV5-1 with TRBJ2-2, with 7 bases lining up with TRBD2. Looked up from germline, CDR1 is SGHRS and CDR2 is YFSETQ. This CDR3 contains 17 residues. The J segment lost 4 bases and the V segment lost 2 bases, leaving 11 bases of the junction unmatched.

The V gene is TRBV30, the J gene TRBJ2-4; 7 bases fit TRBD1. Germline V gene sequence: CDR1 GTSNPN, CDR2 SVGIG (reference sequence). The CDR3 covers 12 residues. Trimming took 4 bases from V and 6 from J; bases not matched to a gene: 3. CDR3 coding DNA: TGTGCCTGGACGGCAGGGGGAAACATTCAGTACTTC. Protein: CAWTAGGNIQYF.

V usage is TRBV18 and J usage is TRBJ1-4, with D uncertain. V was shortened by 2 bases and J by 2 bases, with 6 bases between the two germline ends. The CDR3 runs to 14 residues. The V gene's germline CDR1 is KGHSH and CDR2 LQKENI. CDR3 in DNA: TGTGCCAGCTCACCAGTGTCTACTAATGAAAAACTGTTTTTT. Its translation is CASSPVSTNEKLFF. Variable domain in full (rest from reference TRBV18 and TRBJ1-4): NAGVMQNPRHLVRRRGQEARLRCSPMKGHSHVYWYRQLPEEGLKFMVYLQKENIIDESGMPKERFSAEFPKEGPSILRIQQVVRGDSAAYFCASSPVSTNEKLFFGSGTQLSVL.

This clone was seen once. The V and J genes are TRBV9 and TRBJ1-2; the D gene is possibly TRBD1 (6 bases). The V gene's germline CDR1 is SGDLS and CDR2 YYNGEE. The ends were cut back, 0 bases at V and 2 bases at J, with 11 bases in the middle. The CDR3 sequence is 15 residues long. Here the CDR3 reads CASSVVAGVNYGYTF. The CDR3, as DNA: TGTGCCAGCAGCGTAGTGGCAGGGGTAAACTATGGCTACACCTTC. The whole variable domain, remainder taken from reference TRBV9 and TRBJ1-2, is DSGVTQTPKHLITATGQRVTLRCSPRSGDLSVYWYQQSLDQGLQFLIQYYNGEERAKGNILERFSAQQFPDLHSELNLSSLELGDSALYFCASSVVAGVNYGYTFGSGTRLTVV.

In DNA form, the CDR3 reads TGCGCCAGCAGCTTGGGGCCACCCAGCACAGATACGCAGTATTTT. This encodes CASSLGPPSTDTQYF. This chain connects TRBV5-1 to TRBJ2-3, with D uncertain. V gave up 0 bases and J gave up 0 bases, with 8 bases separating them. The CDR3 loop spans 15 amino acids. Germline V gene data show CDR1 as SGHRS and CDR2 as YFSETQ.

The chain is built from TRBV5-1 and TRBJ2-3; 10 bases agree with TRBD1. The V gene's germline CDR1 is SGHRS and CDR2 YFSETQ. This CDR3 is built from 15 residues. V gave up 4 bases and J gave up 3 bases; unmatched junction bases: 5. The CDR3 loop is CASSGGQGGTDTQYF. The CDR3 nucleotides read TGCGCCAGCAGCGGAGGACAGGGGGGAACAGATACGCAGTATTTT.

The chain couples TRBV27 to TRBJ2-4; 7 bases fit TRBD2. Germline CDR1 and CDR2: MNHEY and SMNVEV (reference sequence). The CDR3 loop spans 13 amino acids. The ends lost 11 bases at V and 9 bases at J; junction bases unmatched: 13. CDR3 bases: TGTGCCTCCGGGGGGAAAGACTTTAGCATTCAGTACTTC. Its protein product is CASGGKDFSIQYF.